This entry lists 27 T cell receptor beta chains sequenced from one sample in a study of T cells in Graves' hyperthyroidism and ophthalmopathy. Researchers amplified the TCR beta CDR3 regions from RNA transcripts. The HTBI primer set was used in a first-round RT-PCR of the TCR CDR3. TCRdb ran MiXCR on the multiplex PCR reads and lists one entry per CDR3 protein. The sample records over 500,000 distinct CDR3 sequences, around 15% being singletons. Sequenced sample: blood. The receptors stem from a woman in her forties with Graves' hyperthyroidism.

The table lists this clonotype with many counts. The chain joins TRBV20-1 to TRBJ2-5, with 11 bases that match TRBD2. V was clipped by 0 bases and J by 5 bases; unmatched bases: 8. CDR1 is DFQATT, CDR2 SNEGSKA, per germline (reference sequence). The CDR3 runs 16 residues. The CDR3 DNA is TGCAGTGCTAGAGATAGCACTAGCGGGAGAATCGAGACCCAGTACTTC. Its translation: CSARDSTSGRIETQYF.

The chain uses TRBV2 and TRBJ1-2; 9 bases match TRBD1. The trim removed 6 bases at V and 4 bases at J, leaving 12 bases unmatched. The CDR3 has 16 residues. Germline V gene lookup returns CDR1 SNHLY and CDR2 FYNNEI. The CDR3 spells CASSDTGTGRLYGYTF. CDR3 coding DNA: TGTGCCAGCAGCGATACCGGGACAGGGCGGCTCTATGGCTACACCTTC.

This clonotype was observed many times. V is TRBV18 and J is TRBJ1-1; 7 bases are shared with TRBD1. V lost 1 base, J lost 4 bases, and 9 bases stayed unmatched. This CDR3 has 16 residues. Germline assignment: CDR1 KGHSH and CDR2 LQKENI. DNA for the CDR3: TGTGCCAGCTCACCACAGAGACAGGGAACGGGCACTGAAGCTTTCTTT. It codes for CASSPQRQGTGTEAFF.

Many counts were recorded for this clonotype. The DNA for the CDR3 is TGTGCCAGCAGTACGATGTATCGGGGAGGGTTAGCCAAAAACATTCAGTACTTC. It is translated as CASSTMYRGGLAKNIQYF. This chain links TRBV28 with TRBJ2-4; 7 bases agree with TRBD2. Germline loops: CDR1 MDHEN, CDR2 SYDVKM. J gave up 0 bases and V 5 bases, and 13 bases lay outside the gene matches. The CDR3 consists of 18 residues.

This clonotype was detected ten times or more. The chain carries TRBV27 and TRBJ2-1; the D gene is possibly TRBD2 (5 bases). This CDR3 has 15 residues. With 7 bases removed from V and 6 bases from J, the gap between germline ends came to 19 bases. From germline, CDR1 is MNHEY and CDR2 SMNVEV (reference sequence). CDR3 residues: CASIPAGVSTNEQFF. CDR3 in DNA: TGTGCCAGCATCCCCGCCGGGGTCTCAACCAATGAGCAGTTCTTC.

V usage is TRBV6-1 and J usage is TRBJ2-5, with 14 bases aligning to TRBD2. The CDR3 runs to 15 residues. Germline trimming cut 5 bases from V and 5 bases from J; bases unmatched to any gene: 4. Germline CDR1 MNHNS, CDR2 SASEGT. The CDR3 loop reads CASSLTSGRVETQYF. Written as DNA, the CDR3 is TGTGCCAGCAGTTTGACTAGCGGGAGGGTGGAGACCCAGTACTTC.

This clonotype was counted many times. In DNA, the CDR3 is TGTGCCAGCAGTTTAGGGGGGAGGCGCCGGAGCACAGATACGCAGTATTTT. Amino acid sequence: CASSLGGRRRSTDTQYF. The gene calls are TRBV28 and TRBJ2-3, with D possibly being TRBD2 (6 bases). Germline CDR1 is MDHEN and CDR2 is SYDVKM. V shed 2 bases and J shed 0 bases, with 15 bases lying between them. The CDR3 sequence is 17 residues long.

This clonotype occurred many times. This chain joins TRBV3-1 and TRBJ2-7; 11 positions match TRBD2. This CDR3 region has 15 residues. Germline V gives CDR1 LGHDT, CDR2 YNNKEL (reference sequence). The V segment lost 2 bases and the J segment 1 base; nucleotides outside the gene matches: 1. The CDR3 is CASSQRLAGSYEQYF. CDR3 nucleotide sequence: TGTGCCAGCAGCCAAAGACTAGCGGGATCCTACGAGCAGTACTTC.

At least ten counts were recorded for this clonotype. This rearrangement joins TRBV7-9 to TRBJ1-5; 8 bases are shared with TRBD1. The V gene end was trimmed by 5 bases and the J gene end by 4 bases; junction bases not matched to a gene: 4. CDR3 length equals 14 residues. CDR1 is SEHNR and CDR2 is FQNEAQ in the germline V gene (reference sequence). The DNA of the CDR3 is TGTGCCAGCAGCCCGGGACAGGCTAATCAGCCCCAGCATTTT. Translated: CASSPGQANQPQHF.

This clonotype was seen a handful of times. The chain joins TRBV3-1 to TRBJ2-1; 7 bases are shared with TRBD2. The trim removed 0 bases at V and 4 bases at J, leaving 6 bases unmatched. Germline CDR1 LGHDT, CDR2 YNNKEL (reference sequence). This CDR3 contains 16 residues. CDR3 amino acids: CASSQDLGGSYNEQFF. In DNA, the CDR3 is TGTGCCAGCAGCCAAGATCTTGGCGGGAGTTACAATGAGCAGTTCTTC.

The CDR3 reads CASLEDSLRGSPLHF. CDR3 DNA: TGTGCCAGCTTAGAGGACAGTCTCCGAGGTTCACCCCTCCACTTT. V is TRBV6-1 and J is TRBJ1-6, with D maybe TRBD1 (6 bases). The CDR3 runs to 15 residues. Looked up from germline, CDR1 is MNHNS and CDR2 is SASEGT. The V end was cut by 8 bases, the J end by 9 bases, with 20 bases between.

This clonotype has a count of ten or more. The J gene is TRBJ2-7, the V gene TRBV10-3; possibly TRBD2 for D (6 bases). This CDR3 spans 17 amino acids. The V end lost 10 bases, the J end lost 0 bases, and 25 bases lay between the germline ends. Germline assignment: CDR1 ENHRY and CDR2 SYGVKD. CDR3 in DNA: TGTGCCACGGCGACAGCCACCGGGACTGCATCCTCCTACGAGCAGTACTTC. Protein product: CATATATGTASSYEQYF.

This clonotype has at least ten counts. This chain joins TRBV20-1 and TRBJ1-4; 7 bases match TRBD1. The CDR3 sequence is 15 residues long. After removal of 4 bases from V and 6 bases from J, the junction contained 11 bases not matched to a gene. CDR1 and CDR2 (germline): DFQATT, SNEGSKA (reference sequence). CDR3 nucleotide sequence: TGCAGTGCTAAACCCGGAGACAGGGTGTATGAAAAACTGTTTTTT. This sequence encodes CSAKPGDRVYEKLFF.

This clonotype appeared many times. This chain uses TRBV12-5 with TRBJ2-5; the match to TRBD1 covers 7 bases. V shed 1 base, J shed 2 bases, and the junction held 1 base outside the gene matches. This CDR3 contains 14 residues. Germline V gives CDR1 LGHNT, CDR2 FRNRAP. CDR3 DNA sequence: TGTGCTAGTGGTTTGGGGACAGGTCAAGAGACCCAGTACTTC. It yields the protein CASGLGTGQETQYF.

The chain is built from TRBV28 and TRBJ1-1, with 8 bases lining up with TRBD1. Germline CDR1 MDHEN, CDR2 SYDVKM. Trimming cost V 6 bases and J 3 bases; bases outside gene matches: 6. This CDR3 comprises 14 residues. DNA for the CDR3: TGTGCCAGCAGCTCGGACAGGGTGCACACTGAAGCTTTCTTT. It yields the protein CASSSDRVHTEAFF.

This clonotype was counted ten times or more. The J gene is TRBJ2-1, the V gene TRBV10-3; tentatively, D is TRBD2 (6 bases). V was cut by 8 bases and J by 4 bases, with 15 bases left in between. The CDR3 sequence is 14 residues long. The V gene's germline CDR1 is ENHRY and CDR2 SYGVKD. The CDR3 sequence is CAIGSSGNYNEQFF. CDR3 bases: TGTGCCATCGGGAGTAGCGGCAATTACAATGAGCAGTTCTTC.

CDR3 loop: CASSGQGPITDTQYF. Here the CDR3 DNA reads TGTGCCAGTAGTGGACAGGGACCTATCACAGATACGCAGTATTTT. The chain uses TRBV19 and TRBJ2-3; 8 bases match TRBD1. The CDR3 contains 15 residues. V was pared by 5 bases and J by 2 bases, with 6 bases of the junction left unmatched. Germline lookup yields CDR1 LNHDA and CDR2 SQIVND (reference sequence).

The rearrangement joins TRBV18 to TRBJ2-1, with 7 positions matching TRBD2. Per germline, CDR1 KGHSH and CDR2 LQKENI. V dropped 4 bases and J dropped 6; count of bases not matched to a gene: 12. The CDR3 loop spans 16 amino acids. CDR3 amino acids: CASSQEETSVFNEQFF. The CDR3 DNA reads TGTGCCAGCTCACAGGAAGAAACTAGCGTGTTCAATGAGCAGTTCTTC.

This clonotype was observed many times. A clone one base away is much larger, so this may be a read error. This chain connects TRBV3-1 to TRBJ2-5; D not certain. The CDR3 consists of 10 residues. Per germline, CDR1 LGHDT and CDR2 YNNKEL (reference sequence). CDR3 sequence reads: CASSQGTQYF. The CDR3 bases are TGTGCCAGCAGCCAAGGGACCCAGTACTTC.

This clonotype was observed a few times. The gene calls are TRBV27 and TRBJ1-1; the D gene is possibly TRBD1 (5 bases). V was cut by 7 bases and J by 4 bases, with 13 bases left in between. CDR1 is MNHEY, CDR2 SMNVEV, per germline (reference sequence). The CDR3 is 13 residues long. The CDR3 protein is CASISRGATEAFF. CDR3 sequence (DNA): TGTGCCAGCATATCCCGCGGGGCCACTGAAGCTTTCTTT.

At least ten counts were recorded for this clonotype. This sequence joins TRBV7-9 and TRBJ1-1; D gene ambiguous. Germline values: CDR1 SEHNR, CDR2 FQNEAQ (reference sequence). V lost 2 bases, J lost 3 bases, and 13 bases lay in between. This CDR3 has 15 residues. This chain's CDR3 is CASSLISFRDTEAFF. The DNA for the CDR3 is TGTGCCAGCAGCTTAATCTCATTCCGGGACACTGAAGCTTTCTTT.

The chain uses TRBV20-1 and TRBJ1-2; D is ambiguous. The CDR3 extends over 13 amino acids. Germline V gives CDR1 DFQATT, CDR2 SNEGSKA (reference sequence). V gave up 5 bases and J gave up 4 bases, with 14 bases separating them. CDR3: CSAPGQVSYGYTF. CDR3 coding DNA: TGCAGTGCTCCTGGCCAGGTATCCTATGGCTACACCTTC.

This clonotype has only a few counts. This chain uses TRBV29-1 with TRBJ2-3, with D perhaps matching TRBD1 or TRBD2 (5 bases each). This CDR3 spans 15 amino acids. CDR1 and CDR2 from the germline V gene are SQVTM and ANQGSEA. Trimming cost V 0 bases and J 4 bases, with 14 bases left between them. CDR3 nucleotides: TGCAGCGTTGAAGATCTTACGGGGCCCGCAGATACGCAGTATTTT. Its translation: CSVEDLTGPADTQYF.

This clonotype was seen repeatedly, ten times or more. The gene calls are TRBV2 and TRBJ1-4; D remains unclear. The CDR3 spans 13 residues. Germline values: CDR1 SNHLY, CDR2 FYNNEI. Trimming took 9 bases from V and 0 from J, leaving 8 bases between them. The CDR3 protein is CASLSATNEKLFF. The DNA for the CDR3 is TGTGCCAGTCTGAGTGCAACTAATGAAAAACTGTTTTTT.

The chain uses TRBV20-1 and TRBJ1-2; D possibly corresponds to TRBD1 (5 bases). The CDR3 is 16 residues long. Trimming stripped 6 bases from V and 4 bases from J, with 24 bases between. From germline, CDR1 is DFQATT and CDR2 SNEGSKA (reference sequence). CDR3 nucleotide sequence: TGCAGTGCCGCCGGGCCTCTCTTGGGGACGGCCTATGGCTACACCTTC. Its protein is CSAAGPLLGTAYGYTF.

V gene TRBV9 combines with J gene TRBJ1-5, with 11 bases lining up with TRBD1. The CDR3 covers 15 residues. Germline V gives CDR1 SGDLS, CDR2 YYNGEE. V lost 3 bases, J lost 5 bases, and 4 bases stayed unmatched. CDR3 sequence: CASSGGQGAYQPQHF. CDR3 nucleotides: TGTGCCAGCAGCGGCGGACAGGGGGCTTATCAGCCCCAGCATTTT.

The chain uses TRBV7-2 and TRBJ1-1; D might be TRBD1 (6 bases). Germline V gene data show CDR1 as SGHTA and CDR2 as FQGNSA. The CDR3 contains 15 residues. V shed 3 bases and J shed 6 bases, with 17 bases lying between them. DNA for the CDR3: TGTGCCAGCAGCTTGGGGGCCCAGAGGTCGGCTGAAGCTTTCTTT. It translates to CASSLGAQRSAEAFF.